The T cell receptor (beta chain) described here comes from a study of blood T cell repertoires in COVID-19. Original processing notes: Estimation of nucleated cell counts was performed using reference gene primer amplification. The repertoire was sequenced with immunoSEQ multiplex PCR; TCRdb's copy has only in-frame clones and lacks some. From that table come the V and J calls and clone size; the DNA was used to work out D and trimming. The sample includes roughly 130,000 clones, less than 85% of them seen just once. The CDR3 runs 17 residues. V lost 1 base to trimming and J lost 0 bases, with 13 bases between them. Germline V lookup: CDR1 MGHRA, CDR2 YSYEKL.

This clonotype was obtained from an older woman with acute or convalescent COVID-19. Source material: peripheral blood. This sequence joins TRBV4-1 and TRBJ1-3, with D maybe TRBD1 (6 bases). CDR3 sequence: CASSQGPLRGSGNTIYF. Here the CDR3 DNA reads TGCGCCAGCAGCCAAGGCCCCCTCAGGGGCTCTGGAAACACCATATATTTT.